The 20 T cell receptor beta chains in this list originate from one sample, sequenced in a study of blood T cells in healthy people across ages. Next came a second PCR, run for about 7 to 12 cycles, which used a sample-barcoded 5' primer along with a J-beta primer mix. From the 5' RACE reads, TCRdb called clonotypes with MiXCR, one entry per CDR3 protein. The sample lists roughly 1.6 million distinct CDR3 sequences; about 32% were seen once. The sample consisted of blood. Source of these receptors: a woman aged 25 to 45 in good health.

The rearrangement uses TRBV28 and TRBJ2-7, with 10 bases matching TRBD1. The CDR3 is made up of 15 amino acids. The trim removed 7 bases at V and 0 bases at J, leaving 6 bases unmatched. Germline V lookup: CDR1 MDHEN, CDR2 SYDVKM. For the CDR3, the DNA is TGTGCCAGCACTAAGGGACAGGGGAGCTCCTACGAGCAGTACTTC. Its translation is CASTKGQGSSYEQYF.

In its sample, this clonotype was seen a few times. A clone one base away is much larger, so this may be a read error. This chain connects TRBV7-2 to TRBJ2-1, with D possibly matching TRBD2 (5 bases). CDR1 and CDR2 (germline): SGHTA, FQGNSA. V lost 2 bases to trimming and J lost 9 bases, with 14 bases between them. CDR3 length: 14 residues. The CDR3 DNA reads as TGTGCCAGCAGCTTAATGAGTGGCGGGTCTGAGCAGTTCTTC. Its protein is CASSLMSGGSEQFF.

The chain combines TRBV12-3 or TRBV12-4 with TRBJ1-5; possible D gene TRBD1, 6 bases. The CDR3 runs to 16 residues. V dropped 6 bases and J dropped 3 bases, with 18 bases sitting between them. The CDR3 coding sequence is TGTGCCAGCAGCCTGCTTCCGGGGGGCCCCAATCAGCCCCAGCATTTT. It is translated as CASSLLPGGPNQPQHF.

With regard to this clonotype: A clone one base away is much larger, so this may be a read error. The chain carries TRBV9 and TRBJ2-5; D remains unclear. The germline V and J ends were trimmed by 4 bases and 4 bases, with 11 bases remaining between them. CDR1 and CDR2 from the germline V gene are SGDLS and YYNGEE. The CDR3 is made up of 13 amino acids. This CDR3 reads CASSPRHLETQYF. The CDR3 bases are TGTGCCAGCAGCCCAAGACATTTAGAGACCCAGTACTTC.

A few counts support this clonotype. V usage is TRBV3-1 and J usage is TRBJ2-3; 11 bases agree with TRBD2. CDR1 is LGHDT, CDR2 YNNKEL, per germline (reference sequence). V was clipped by 2 bases and J by 2 bases; unmatched bases: 3. This CDR3 region has 16 residues. The CDR3 DNA is TGTGCCAGCAGCCAACTAGCGGGGGGACCCACAGATACGCAGTATTTT. It specifies CASSQLAGGPTDTQYF.

This clonotype was seen only a few times. The gene calls are TRBV2 and TRBJ2-7, with D unresolved. CDR1 is SNHLY and CDR2 is FYNNEI in the germline V gene. The CDR3 has 14 amino acids. The germline V and J ends were trimmed by 6 bases and 3 bases, with 15 bases remaining between them. CDR3 residues: CASSALRSYYEQYF. DNA of the CDR3: TGTGCCAGCAGCGCCCTCCGATCCTACTACGAGCAGTACTTC.

This clonotype was seen only a few times. J is TRBJ2-7 and V is TRBV9; the D gene is possibly TRBD2 (6 bases). From germline, CDR1 is SGDLS and CDR2 YYNGEE. CDR3 length equals 16 residues. The V end lost 1 base, the J end lost 4 bases, and 18 bases lay between the germline ends. The CDR3 spells CASSVSTAAGRYEQYF. The DNA of the CDR3 is TGTGCCAGCAGCGTAAGTACCGCCGCGGGAAGGTACGAGCAGTACTTC.

The chain recombines TRBV15 with TRBJ2-1; 7 positions agree with TRBD1. V shed 5 bases, J shed 6 bases, and the junction held 4 bases outside the gene matches. The germline V gene encodes CDR1 LNHNV and CDR2 YYDKDF (reference sequence). CDR3 size: 13 residues. The CDR3 DNA sequence: TGTGCCACCAGCGGGACAGCCCCCAATGAGCAGTTCTTC. It yields the protein CATSGTAPNEQFF.

The chain carries TRBV3-1 and TRBJ2-3; 7 bases are a match to TRBD2. Germline assignment: CDR1 LGHDT and CDR2 YNNKEL (reference sequence). Trimming at V came to 0 bases and at J to 1 base, leaving 10 bases not matched to a gene. The CDR3 extends over 18 amino acids. The CDR3 nucleotides read TGTGCCAGCAGCCAAGAAGTGGGCGGGAGAGGAGGCACAGATACGCAGTATTTT. This translates into CASSQEVGGRGGTDTQYF.

This clonotype was seen many times. The chain links TRBV3-1 to TRBJ1-1; D gene unclear. The germline V gene has CDR1 LGHDT and CDR2 YNNKEL (reference sequence). This CDR3 contains 14 residues. With 4 bases removed from V and 0 bases from J, the gap between germline ends came to 9 bases. The DNA of the CDR3 is TGTGCCAGCAGCCCGAGCCGGTTGAACACTGAAGCTTTCTTT. It codes for CASSPSRLNTEAFF.

The CDR3: CASTPDYLGEQFF. The CDR3 DNA follows: TGTGCCAGCACCCCGGACTATCTTGGTGAGCAGTTCTTC. The chain has TRBV6-2 or TRBV6-3 and TRBJ2-1; D might be TRBD2 (6 bases). The CDR3 consists of 13 residues. The germline V and J ends were trimmed by 7 bases and 9 bases, with 16 bases remaining between them. Germline V CDR1 and CDR2: MNHEY, SVGEGT.

In the case of this clonotype: Mismatch with germline at one junction end may stem from a read error. The V and J genes are TRBV4-2 and TRBJ2-5; D is perhaps TRBD1 or TRBD2 (6 bases each). Germline V lookup: CDR1 LGHNA, CDR2 YNFKEQ. The CDR3 totals 16 residues. CDR3 DNA sequence: TGTGTCAGCGGCCAAGATGGAGGGGGGTGGACGGAGACCCAGTACTTC. Translating it yields CVSGQDGGGWTETQYF.

This clonotype was seen a handful of times. V gene TRBV20-1 combines with J gene TRBJ1-5, with no clear D. CDR3 length equals 12 residues. In germline, CDR1 is DFQATT, CDR2 SNEGSKA (reference sequence). V dropped 3 bases and J dropped 7 bases, with 10 bases sitting between them. CDR3 loop: CSASKETQPQHF. The CDR3 coding sequence is TGCAGTGCTAGTAAGGAGACGCAGCCCCAGCATTTT.

This rearrangement joins TRBV10-3 to TRBJ1-5, with D perhaps matching TRBD1 (5 bases). V was clipped by 0 bases and J by 7 bases, with 10 bases between them. The germline V gene has CDR1 ENHRY and CDR2 SYGVKD. This CDR3 has 14 residues. As DNA, the CDR3 is TGTGCCATCAGTGAGTCAGGGGACGAACAGCCCCAGCATTTT. It is translated as CAISESGDEQPQHF.

V gene TRBV15 combines with J gene TRBJ2-1; D may match TRBD1 or TRBD2 (5 bases each). Per the germline V gene, CDR1 is LNHNV and CDR2 is YYDKDF (reference sequence). Trimming cost V 4 bases and J 7 bases, with 26 bases left between them. This CDR3 has 18 residues. CDR3 in amino acids: CATSKNVGPGTFINEQFF. In DNA, the CDR3 is TGTGCCACCAGCAAGAATGTCGGTCCTGGGACGTTCATAAATGAGCAGTTCTTC.

This chain joins TRBV5-1 and TRBJ1-5; tentatively, D is TRBD1 (6 bases). Trimming left V 1 base short and J 4 bases short, with 12 bases between. The V gene's germline CDR1 is SGHRS and CDR2 YFSETQ. The CDR3 sequence is 15 residues long. CDR3 bases: TGCGCCAGCAGCTTGACAGGGCAGGTTAATCAGCCCCAGCATTTT. Protein product: CASSLTGQVNQPQHF.

This chain uses TRBV7-8 with TRBJ2-7, with D unresolved. The V gene's germline CDR1 is SGHVS and CDR2 FQNEAQ. The CDR3 runs 18 residues. Trimming pared 1 base from V and 5 bases from J, leaving 24 bases between. The CDR3 loop reads CASSLVMVGSMRWDEQYF. DNA for the CDR3: TGTGCCAGCAGCTTAGTGATGGTAGGGTCGATGCGATGGGACGAGCAGTACTTC. The variable domain in full, with the rest retrieved from reference TRBV7-8 and TRBJ2-7, is GAGVSQSPRYKVAKRGQDVALRCDPISGHVSLFWYQQALGQGPEFLTYFQNEAQLDKSGLPSDRFFAERPEGSVSTLKIQRTQQEDSAVYLCASSLVMVGSMRWDEQYFGPGTRLTVT.

This clonotype has more than one count but fewer than ten. V is TRBV4-1 and J is TRBJ2-7; maybe TRBD1 (5 bases). CDR3 length: 13 residues. The V end was cut by 4 bases, the J end by 3 bases, with 10 bases between. The germline CDR1 and CDR2 sequences are MGHRA and YSYEKL. The CDR3 spells CASSRAGNYEQYF. In nucleotides, the CDR3 is TGCGCCAGCAGCCGGGCAGGGAACTACGAGCAGTACTTC.

This clonotype was counted only a few times. The J gene is TRBJ2-3, the V gene TRBV5-1; no definite D call. CDR1 and CDR2 (germline): SGHRS, YFSETQ. Trimming removed 4 bases from V and 8 bases from J, with 14 bases in between. The CDR3 is 13 amino acids. The CDR3 DNA reads as TGCGCCAGCAGCACGGCGGTCACTGGTACGCAGTATTTT. It specifies CASSTAVTGTQYF.

This clonotype was seen a few times. The chain carries TRBV7-6 and TRBJ2-3; D possibly corresponds to TRBD2 (6 bases). CDR3 length equals 15 residues. Germline lookup yields CDR1 SGHVS and CDR2 FNYEAQ. Trimming left V 1 base short and J 1 base short, with 9 bases between. The CDR3 DNA reads as TGTGCCAGCAGCTTAGGACTAGATGGCACAGATACGCAGTATTTT. Protein sequence: CASSLGLDGTDTQYF.